The present entry profiles one TCR beta chain with its context. The table came from immunoSEQ multiplex PCR; TCRdb's copy has only in-frame clones and leaves some out. The sample records 35,000 or so clones, 90% to 95% being singletons. The CDR3 has 17 residues. The germline V and J ends were trimmed by 2 bases and 4 bases, with 17 bases remaining between them. Germline assignment: CDR1 KGHSH and CDR2 LQKENI. These data are taken from a study of T cell changes during pregnancy in multiple sclerosis. The TCR originated in a female donor with multiple sclerosis, enrolled in a pregnancy study. The genes are TRBV18 and TRBJ2-2, with unresolved D. The source material was CD4+ T cells from peripheral blood mononuclear cells, sampled after pregnancy. CDR3 sequence reads: CASSPFLSGQFTGELFF. The CDR3 DNA sequence: TGTGCCAGCTCACCATTTCTCTCAGGCCAATTCACCGGGGAGCTGTTTTTT.